This entry is about one TCR beta chain. The antigen is undetermined. This sample stems from a study of beta chain features in type 1 diabetes. As for the study in general: Healthy donors and patients showed comparable age, gender and cell yields. Study findings and constraints: Because the template was cDNA, high-expressing cells might be over-represented. In type 1 diabetes patients, VDJ junctions had fewer insertions; deletions at these junctions were more frequent. All four CD4+ subsets of Type 1 diabetes patients contained TCRB CDR3s that were moderately but significantly shorter.

Of the isolated RNA, all was reverse transcribed, and so the sequenced material was expressed TCRB transcripts. Repertoires were generated with immunoSEQ multiplex PCR, while TCRdb's copy carries only in-frame clones and drops some. The table has around 250,000 clones, roughly 15% seen once. V lost 2 bases, J lost 0 bases, and 9 bases lay in between. The CDR3 covers 15 residues. Germline V CDR1 and CDR2: SEHNR, FQNEAQ (reference sequence). This chain joins TRBV7-9 and TRBJ2-3, with D possibly being TRBD2 (6 bases). The receptor was isolated from a woman aged 40 to 50 in good health. Specimen: naive CD4+ T cells from blood. The CDR3 DNA sequence: TGTGCCAGCAGCTTATTACGGGGGAGCACAGATACGCAGTATTTT. This encodes CASSLLRGSTDTQYF.